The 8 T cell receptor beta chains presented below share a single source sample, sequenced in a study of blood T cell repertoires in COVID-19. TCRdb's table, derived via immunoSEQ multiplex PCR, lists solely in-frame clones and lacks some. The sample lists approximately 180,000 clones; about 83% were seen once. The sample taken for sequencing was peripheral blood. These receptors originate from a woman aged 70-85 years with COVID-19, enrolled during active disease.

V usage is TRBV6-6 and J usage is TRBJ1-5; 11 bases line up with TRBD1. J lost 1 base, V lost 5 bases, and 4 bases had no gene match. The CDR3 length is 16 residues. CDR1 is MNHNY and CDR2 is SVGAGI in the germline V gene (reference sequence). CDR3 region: CASSPRTGGSNQPQHF. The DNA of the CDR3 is TGTGCCAGCAGTCCACGGACAGGGGGCAGCAATCAGCCCCAGCATTTT.

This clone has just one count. The CDR3 spells CASRLAGGRETQYF. CDR3 in DNA: TGTGCCAGTAGACTAGCGGGAGGGCGTGAGACCCAGTACTTC. The V and J genes are TRBV19 and TRBJ2-5, with 13 bases identical to TRBD2. Losses at the gene ends were 6 bases for V and 5 bases for J; bases not matched to a gene: 3. This CDR3 has 14 residues. Germline CDR1 is LNHDA and CDR2 is SQIVND (reference sequence). Full variable domain (remainder filled in from reference TRBV19 and TRBJ2-5): DGGITQSPKYLFRKEGQNVTLSCEQNLNHDAMYWYRQDPGQGLRLIYYSQIVNDFQKGDIAEGYSVSREKKESFPLTVTSAQKNPTAFYLCASRLAGGRETQYFGPGTRLLVL.

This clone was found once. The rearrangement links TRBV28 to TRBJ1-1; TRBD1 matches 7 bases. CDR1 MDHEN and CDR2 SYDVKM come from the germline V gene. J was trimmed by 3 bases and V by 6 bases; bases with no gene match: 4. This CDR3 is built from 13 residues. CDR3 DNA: TGTGCCAGCAGATACAGGGGAGACACTGAAGCTTTCTTT. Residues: CASRYRGDTEAFF.

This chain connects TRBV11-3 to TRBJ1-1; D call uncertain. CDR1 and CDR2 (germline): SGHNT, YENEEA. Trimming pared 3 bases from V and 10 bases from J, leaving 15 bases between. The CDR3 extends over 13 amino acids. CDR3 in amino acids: CASSLSVAEGAFF. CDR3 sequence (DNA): TGTGCCAGCAGCTTGTCCGTGGCCGAGGGAGCTTTCTTT.

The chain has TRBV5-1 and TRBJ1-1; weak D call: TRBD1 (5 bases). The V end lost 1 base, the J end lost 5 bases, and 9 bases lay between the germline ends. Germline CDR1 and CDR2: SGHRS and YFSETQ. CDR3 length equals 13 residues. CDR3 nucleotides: TGCGCCAGCAGCTTGCGGGGGAGGACTGAAGCTTTCTTT. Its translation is CASSLRGRTEAFF. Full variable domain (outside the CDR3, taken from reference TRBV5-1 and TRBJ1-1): KAGVTQTPRYLIKTRGQQVTLSCSPISGHRSVSWYQQTPGQGLQFLFEYFSETQRNKGNFPGRFSGRQFSNSRSEMNVSTLELGDSALYLCASSLRGRTEAFFGQGTRLTVV.

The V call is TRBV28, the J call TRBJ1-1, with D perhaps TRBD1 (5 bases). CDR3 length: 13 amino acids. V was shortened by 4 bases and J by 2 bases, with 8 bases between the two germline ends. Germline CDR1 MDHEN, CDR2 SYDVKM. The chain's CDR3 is CASSSRVNTEAFF. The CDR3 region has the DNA TGTGCCAGCAGTTCCAGGGTAAACACTGAAGCTTTCTTT.

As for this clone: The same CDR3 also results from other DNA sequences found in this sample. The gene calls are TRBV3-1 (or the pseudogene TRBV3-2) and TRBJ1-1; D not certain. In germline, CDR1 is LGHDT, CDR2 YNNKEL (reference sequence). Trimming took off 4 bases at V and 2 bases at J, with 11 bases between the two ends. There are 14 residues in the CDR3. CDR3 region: CASSPLGSNTEAFF. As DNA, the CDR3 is TGTGCCAGCAGCCCCCTAGGCAGCAACACTGAAGCTTTCTTT.

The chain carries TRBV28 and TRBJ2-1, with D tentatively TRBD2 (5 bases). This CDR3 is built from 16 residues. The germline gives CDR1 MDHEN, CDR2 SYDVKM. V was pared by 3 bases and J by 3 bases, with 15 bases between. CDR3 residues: CASSFPSGGLYNEQFF. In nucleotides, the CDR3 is TGTGCCAGCAGTTTCCCGAGTGGAGGCCTCTACAATGAGCAGTTCTTC.